The 17 T cell receptor beta chains reported below all come from one sample, sequenced in a study of blood T cell repertoires in COVID-19. Using immunoSEQ multiplex PCR, the repertoire was profiled, and TCRdb retains in-frame clones only, with some absent. The table lists roughly 53,000 clones, around 80% of them singletons. Material: peripheral blood. The receptors shown here come from a human donor in a cohort sampled during active COVID-19.

The chain is built from TRBV9 and TRBJ2-3, with a tentative D call TRBD2 (6 bases). This CDR3 has 16 residues. The V and J ends lost 4 bases and 0 bases respectively, with 15 bases between them. In germline, CDR1 is SGDLS, CDR2 YYNGEE. The CDR3 DNA follows: TGTGCCAGCAGCCCTCGATGGGGGGTTAGCACAGATACGCAGTATTTT. It is translated as CASSPRWGVSTDTQYF.

The genes are TRBV10-3 and TRBJ2-7; 9 nucleotides line up with TRBD1. Germline assignment: CDR1 ENHRY and CDR2 SYGVKD. The V and J ends lost 3 bases and 3 bases, in that order; junction bases with no gene match: 6. The length of the CDR3 is 15 residues. This CDR3 is CAISDTDRGGYEQYF. CDR3 DNA: TGTGCCATCAGTGATACGGACAGGGGTGGCTACGAGCAGTACTTC.

The rearrangement uses TRBV7-9 and TRBJ1-1; D is unresolved. Germline lookup yields CDR1 SEHNR and CDR2 FQNEAQ (reference sequence). V gave up 4 bases and J gave up 0 bases, with 9 bases separating them. There are 14 residues in the CDR3. CDR3 DNA: TGTGCCAGCAGCTCAAAAACGGTGAACACTGAAGCTTTCTTT. It specifies CASSSKTVNTEAFF. The full variable domain, with the rest looked up from reference TRBV7-9 and TRBJ1-1, is DTGVSQNPRHKITKRGQNVTFRCDPISEHNRLYWYRQTLGQGPEFLTYFQNEAQLEKSRLLSDRFSAERPKGSFSTLEIQRTEQGDSAMYLCASSSKTVNTEAFFGQGTRLTVV.

Regarding this clone: Since the CDR3 does not end with the conserved phenylalanine or tryptophan, this likely comes from a read error. The DNA is left out, because the CDR3 cannot be placed on it with certainty; the CDR3 is given as TCRdb lists it. The rearrangement joins TRBV24-1 to TRBJ2-3; the listed D gene, TRBD2, was not tested against the DNA. Germline V gene sequence: CDR1 KGHDR, CDR2 SFDVKD. The CDR3 has 12 amino acids, counting both end residues. CDR3 residues: CATRPDLRPLKP.

V gene TRBV24-1 combines with J gene TRBJ2-1, with a possible D match to TRBD2 (5 bases). The ends were cut back, 7 bases at V and 3 bases at J, with 18 bases in the middle. Germline CDR1 and CDR2: KGHDR and SFDVKD. The length of the CDR3 is 16 residues. CDR3 protein: CATRTRGWLGYNEQFF. DNA of the CDR3: TGTGCCACCAGGACAAGAGGGTGGCTCGGCTACAATGAGCAGTTCTTC.

This clone was seen just once. This chain connects TRBV19 to TRBJ1-2; 9 nucleotides align to TRBD1. The CDR3 extends over 13 amino acids. CDR1 is LNHDA and CDR2 is SQIVND in the germline V gene (reference sequence). Trimming took 10 bases from V and 8 from J; bases not matched to a gene: 11. The CDR3 DNA is TGTGCCACCAAGGAGACAGGGGGGACGGGCTACACCTTC. As protein: CATKETGGTGYTF.

V gene TRBV7-9 combines with J gene TRBJ2-2; the D is unclear. Germline CDR1 is SEHNR and CDR2 is FQNEAQ (reference sequence). The CDR3 covers 14 residues. V was trimmed by 1 base and J by 1 base, leaving 4 bases between them. CDR3 sequence: CASSLGVNTGELFF. Written as DNA, the CDR3 is TGTGCCAGCAGCTTAGGCGTGAACACCGGGGAGCTGTTTTTT.

The rearrangement links TRBV7-9 to TRBJ2-7, with 9 bases lining up with TRBD1. This CDR3 is 16 amino acids long. Germline CDR1 and CDR2: SEHNR and FQNEAQ (reference sequence). V was pared by 6 bases and J by 2 bases, with 11 bases of the junction left unmatched. The CDR3 DNA is TGTGCCAGCAGTCAGACTACAGGGGGCCCACCCTACGAGCAGTACTTC. Translation gives CASSQTTGGPPYEQYF. Together with reference TRBV7-9 and TRBJ2-7, the CDR3 gives the full variable domain: DTGVSQNPRHKITKRGQNVTFRCDPISEHNRLYWYRQTLGQGPEFLTYFQNEAQLEKSRLLSDRFSAERPKGSFSTLEIQRTEQGDSAMYLCASSQTTGGPPYEQYFGPGTRLTVT.

The rearrangement uses TRBV6-5 and TRBJ2-5; tentative D call: TRBD2 (5 bases). The germline V and J ends were trimmed by 6 bases and 11 bases, with 13 bases remaining between them. Germline loops: CDR1 MNHEY, CDR2 SVGAGI. The CDR3 has 11 amino acids. The CDR3 coding sequence is TGTGCCAGCAGAGCTGAGGGTACGCAGTACTTC. Protein sequence: CASRAEGTQYF.

The chain carries TRBV2 and TRBJ2-3, with TRBD1 identical over 10 bases. V lost 8 bases to trimming and J lost 4 bases; unmatched junction nucleotides: 6. Germline-derived CDR1 and CDR2 are SNHLY and FYNNEI. There are 14 residues in the CDR3. CDR3 protein: CASDRDRGADTQYF. CDR3 DNA sequence: TGTGCCAGCGACCGGGACAGGGGTGCAGATACGCAGTATTTT.

J is TRBJ2-3 and V is TRBV7-8; 7 bases match TRBD2. Germline-derived CDR1 and CDR2 are SGHVS and FQNEAQ. This CDR3 is 16 amino acids long. The V segment lost 3 bases and the J segment 0 bases; nucleotides outside the gene matches: 6. In nucleotides, the CDR3 is TGTGCCAGCAGCTTGTGGGCGGGAGACAGCACAGATACGCAGTATTTT. It specifies CASSLWAGDSTDTQYF.

This chain connects TRBV4-1 to TRBJ1-1; perhaps TRBD1 as D (6 bases). CDR1 and CDR2 (germline): MGHRA, YSYEKL. The CDR3 runs 14 residues. V was clipped by 0 bases and J by 3 bases, with 8 bases between them. CDR3 protein: CASSQEGAYTEAFF. The CDR3 DNA is TGCGCCAGCAGCCAAGAGGGGGCGTACACTGAAGCTTTCTTT.

This clone was seen a few times. The chain's CDR3 is CASGPGDGTPEAFF. The CDR3 DNA reads as TGCGCCAGCGGGCCAGGGGACGGGACGCCCGAAGCTTTCTTT. J is TRBJ1-1 and V is TRBV5-1; a possible D gene is TRBD1 (6 bases). The CDR3 has 14 residues. Trimming removed 7 bases at V and 8 bases at J, with 21 bases between. The germline gives CDR1 SGHRS, CDR2 YFSETQ.

The DNA of the CDR3 is TGTGCCAGCAGTGAACAGAGGGGAAACACCATATATTTT. It encodes CASSEQRGNTIYF. V and J are TRBV2 and TRBJ1-3; D is unclear. This CDR3 region has 13 residues. V gave up 2 bases and J gave up 4 bases, with 6 bases separating them. The germline V gene encodes CDR1 SNHLY and CDR2 FYNNEI. Looking up the rest from reference TRBV2 and TRBJ1-3 gives the full variable domain: EPEVTQTPSHQVTQMGQEVILRCVPISNHLYFYWYRQILGQKVEFLVSFYNNEISEKSEIFDDQFSVERPDGSNFTLKIRSTKLEDSAMYFCASSEQRGNTIYFGEGSWLTVV.

This clone was recorded once. This rearrangement joins TRBV10-3 to TRBJ2-7, with D unclear. The CDR3 runs to 11 residues. Between the trimmed V and J ends, which lost 6 bases and 4 bases, there was a span of 7 bases. Germline V lookup: CDR1 ENHRY, CDR2 SYGVKD. CDR3 DNA: TGTGCCATCAGCAACCTATACGAGCAGTACTTC. Translation: CAISNLYEQYF.

The CDR3 nucleotides read TGTGCCAGCAGTAGGACAATAAACTTCTACGAGCAGTACTTC. Translated, it gives CASSRTINFYEQYF. The rearrangement links TRBV6-5 to TRBJ2-7; D may be TRBD1 (5 bases). Germline CDR1 is MNHEY and CDR2 is SVGAGI. Trimming took 5 bases from V and 3 from J, leaving 14 bases between them. The CDR3 is 14 amino acids.

The rearrangement links TRBV9 to TRBJ1-3, with D possibly matching TRBD1 (6 bases). CDR1 and CDR2 (germline): SGDLS, YYNGEE. This CDR3 has 15 residues. Trimming took off 3 bases at V and 3 bases at J, with 13 bases between the two ends. CDR3 nucleotides: TGTGCCAGCAGCGGGCAGGGGATGAGTGGAAACACCATATATTTT. This gives the protein CASSGQGMSGNTIYF.